This TCR beta chain was sequenced for a study of blood T cells in healthy people across ages (dated by TCRdb to the mid-2010s). With respect to the entire study: In model experiments, template switching captured about one uniquely barcoded TCR beta cDNA molecule for every two T cells. Age-related changes in TCR beta repertoire diversity were measured in the study by deep sequencing normalized with unique cDNA molecular identifiers. Four age groups were formed from the donors: young (average 16 years), middle-aged (less than 40), aged (approximately 60) and long-lived (less than 85). Donors of different ages were randomly distributed across sequencing lanes to avoid experimental bias. For two donors (one aged 18 to 29 and one aged 80 or older), the study analyzed two additional independent replicas of 1 million unique cDNA reads from the same blood draw.

Receptor libraries were prepared by 5' RACE. The instrument was an Illumina HiSeq 2500. A second PCR of roughly 6 to 11 cycles was performed with a sample-barcoded 5' primer and a J-beta primer mix. A template-switch 5' adaptor carrying 12 random nucleotides introduced a unique molecular identifier onto each TCR beta cDNA molecule. At least 3 million CDR3-containing paired-end reads were obtained from each sample. All of the RNA was converted into first-strand cDNA using the Mint cDNA synthesis kit, with a TRBC-specific oligonucleotide serving as the primer. All cDNA was treated with uracil-DNA glycosylase and then went through a first 18-cycle PCR with the universal primers M1SS and BC2_uni_R. Turning to the authors' computational methods: Normalization of each sample was performed by random selection of 1 million high-quality reads, each carrying a distinct molecular identifier. Instead of being binned into consensus sequences, reads with shared molecular identifiers were discarded. MiTCR, set to a Q25 quality threshold and the strictest error-elimination algorithm, was used for CDR3 identification, clonotype clustering and error correction. A nonparametric unseen species model with Euler transformation was used to estimate lower-bound total TCR beta diversity. Starting from the raw public reads, TCRdb applied fastp trimming at Q25, assembled clones with MiXCR and retained in-frame beta chains. When rows share a CDR3 protein, they turn into one entry using the most common DNA and genes. The V and J calls shown here were made by TCRdb, not taken from the authors' results. This sample gives some 1.5 million distinct CDR3 sequences in total; 35% to 45% of them show up just once. The ten top clones hold more than 4% of the sample.

Donors were 40 or so systemically healthy Caucasian individuals from Russia aged 6 to 90 years. Each donor gave around 9.8 milliliters of peripheral blood, collected into EDTA-treated Vacutainer tubes. Ficoll-Paque density-gradient centrifugation was used to isolate PBMCs, with at least 6 million obtained per sample. Total RNA was extracted from PBMCs with Trizol reagent, with at least 6 micrograms obtained per sample. The percentages of naive CD45RAhigh/CD27high T cells were determined by flow cytometry on a PBMC aliquot from every donor. Concerning this clonotype: Its target antigen remains unknown. No qualities accompany the bases; no much larger clone lies one base away.

The CDR3 numbers 15 residues from cysteine through phenylalanine. The sequence is cut down to CDR3 DNA, 45 bases in frame from base 1. The junction carries 13 bases between V and J, which are trimmed by 0 bases and 7 bases respectively. From the germline V gene (reference sequence), CDR1 is SEHNR and CDR2 is FQNEAQ. What the study reported, not specific to this receptor: Since profiling was done on bulk unsorted PBMCs, naive and antigen-experienced compartments could not be conclusively compared. The percentage of naive T cells measured by flow cytometry correlated strongly with observed TCR beta diversity. Donor CMV infection status was unknown, potentially confounding age-related changes in expanded clonotypes. Compared with the aged group, the long-lived group had more naive CD4+ T cells, fewer expanded clones and increased TCR diversity, suggesting age selection. Observed TCR beta diversity per million T cells fell roughly linearly with age, and a significant reduction was already apparent by age roughly 40. Estimates of total diversity based on one million sequenced T cells were regarded as lower bounds and as underestimates.

The TCR comes from a woman younger than 35 in good health. The chain was built from TRBV7-9 and TRBJ2-1, and perhaps TRBD1 as D gene, on 6 matching bases. The sample was blood. CDR3 region: CASSLAPQGGNEQFF. The sequenced DNA: TGTGCCAGCAGCTTAGCACCACAGGGCGGGAATGAGCAGTTCTTC.